These 11 T cell receptor beta chains were sequenced from one sample in a study of cytomegalovirus exposure and HLA in healthy donors (TCRdb year 2017). The method was the immunoSEQ multiplex PCR assay. For the multiplex PCR, a mixture combining 60 forward primers for TCR Vbeta segments and 13 reverse primers for TCR Jbeta segments was used. The table comes from immuneACCESS by way of TCRdb, which keeps in-frame sequences with V and J called. Part of the clones is missing from these tables; in studies checked, under half for an unresolved V gene and the rest for unknown reasons. The table for this sample shows about 200,000 clones. The top ten clonotypes cover about 1% of the sample. The sequenced sample was PBMCs. The receptor source for this set is a girl between 2 and 10 years old in good health and CMV-seropositive.

The V gene is TRBV25-1, the J gene TRBJ2-5; 7 bases map to TRBD1. Germline CDR1 MGHDK, CDR2 SYGVNS. CDR3 length: 11 amino acids. Trimming removed 9 bases from V and 6 bases from J; junction bases left unmatched: 4. The CDR3, as DNA: TGTGCCAGTACAGGGGAGAAGACCCAGTACTTC. Its protein is CASTGEKTQYF.

The rearrangement links TRBV18 to TRBJ2-1; TRBD1 might be the D (5 bases). This CDR3 region has 13 residues. From germline, CDR1 is KGHSH and CDR2 LQKENI. V was clipped by 3 bases and J by 6 bases, with 9 bases between them. The CDR3 coding sequence is TGTGCCAGCTCACCTCTAGACAGCAATGAGCAGTTCTTC. Encoded protein: CASSPLDSNEQFF.

The chain carries TRBV28 and TRBJ2-5, with 10 bases aligning to TRBD1. The J call may be wrong; the DNA end is better matched by TRBJ2-7. Germline values: CDR1 MDHEN, CDR2 SYDVKM. CDR3 length: 15 amino acids. CDR3 coding DNA: TGTGCCAGCAGTGATGATCGGGACAGGGGATACGAGCAGTACTTC. Its translation is CASSDDRDRGYEQYF.

The chain employs TRBV11-1 and TRBJ2-7; 14 bases line up with TRBD2. Unmatched junction bases numbered 5, after V lost 3 bases and J lost 4 bases. There are 16 residues in the CDR3. Per germline, CDR1 SGHAT and CDR2 FQDESV (reference sequence). CDR3 loop: CASSFGLAGGEYEQYF. CDR3 bases: TGTGCCAGCAGCTTCGGACTAGCGGGAGGCGAGTACGAGCAGTACTTC.

The CDR3: CASSPGGAANTIYF. The CDR3 coding sequence is TGTGCCAGCAGTCCAGGAGGCGCGGCGAACACCATATATTTT. This rearrangement joins TRBV6-1 to TRBJ1-3; unclear D gene. V was clipped by 5 bases and J by 7 bases, with 15 bases between them. The germline V gene has CDR1 MNHNS and CDR2 SASEGT. The CDR3 has 14 amino acids.

CDR3 region: CASSLGGGNGVETQYF. As DNA, the CDR3 is TGTGCCAGCAGCTTGGGGGGGGGTAATGGGGTGGAGACCCAGTACTTC. The chain employs TRBV5-4 and TRBJ2-5, with 7 bases aligning to TRBD2. This CDR3 is 16 amino acids long. Germline V gene sequence: CDR1 SGHNT, CDR2 YYREEE (reference sequence). Trimming removed 0 bases from V and 5 bases from J; junction bases left unmatched: 10. Variable domain in full (rest from reference TRBV5-4 and TRBJ2-5): ETGVTQSPTHLIKTRGQQVTLRCSSQSGHNTVSWYQQALGQGPQFIFQYYREEENGRGNFPPRFSGLQFPNYSSELNVNALELDDSALYLCASSLGGGNGVETQYFGPGTRLLVL.

This chain connects TRBV18 to TRBJ1-5; 7 nucleotides agree with TRBD1. The CDR3 runs 12 residues. V dropped 6 bases and J dropped 5; count of bases not matched to a gene: 1. Germline CDR1 and CDR2: KGHSH and LQKENI. The CDR3 DNA sequence: TGTGCCAGCTCCCAGGGGGATCAGCCCCAGCATTTT. It is translated as CASSQGDQPQHF.

CDR3 region: CALTGRENQPQHF. CDR3 nucleotide sequence: TGTGCTTTAACAGGGCGGGAGAATCAGCCCCAGCATTTT. The rearrangement uses TRBV28 and TRBJ1-5; D is perhaps TRBD1 (6 bases). Germline V gene data show CDR1 as MDHEN and CDR2 as SYDVKM. The CDR3 covers 13 residues.

Details on this clone: One end of the junction varies from germline; a read error may be responsible. The rearrangement uses TRBV7-7 and TRBJ2-7, with 10 positions matching TRBD1. The CDR3 is made up of 17 amino acids. The germline V gene has CDR1 SSHAT and CDR2 FNYEAQ (reference sequence). The CDR3 DNA reads as TGTGCTAGCAGCCCCGGGCACCGACAGGGGGCTCGCTACGAGCAGTACTTC. This translates into CASSPGHRQGARYEQYF.

The chain has TRBV5-1 and TRBJ2-3, with D tentatively TRBD2 (5 bases). Germline CDR1 and CDR2: SGHRS and YFSETQ. Trimming cost V 0 bases and J 2 bases, with 7 bases left between them. CDR3 length: 14 residues. CDR3 in amino acids: CASSLVAPTDTQYF. The CDR3 bases are TGCGCCAGCAGCTTGGTAGCGCCCACAGATACGCAGTATTTT. The complete variable domain, with remaining parts taken from reference TRBV5-1 and TRBJ2-3, reads KAGVTQTPRYLIKTRGQQVTLSCSPISGHRSVSWYQQTPGQGLQFLFEYFSETQRNKGNFPGRFSGRQFSNSRSEMNVSTLELGDSALYLCASSLVAPTDTQYFGPGTRLTVL.

V and J are TRBV19 and TRBJ2-5; 7 bases agree with TRBD1. The CDR3 extends over 16 amino acids. From germline, CDR1 is LNHDA and CDR2 SQIVND (reference sequence). V trimming: 5 bases; J trimming: 5 bases; junction bases outside the gene matches: 14. The chain's CDR3 is CASSPQGQPEWETQYF. In DNA form, the CDR3 reads TGTGCCAGTAGTCCACAGGGACAGCCTGAGTGGGAGACCCAGTACTTC. Drawing the rest from reference TRBV19 and TRBJ2-5, the complete variable domain is DGGITQSPKYLFRKEGQNVTLSCEQNLNHDAMYWYRQDPGQGLRLIYYSQIVNDFQKGDIAEGYSVSREKKESFPLTVTSAQKNPTAFYLCASSPQGQPEWETQYFGPGTRLLVL.